The 13 T cell receptor beta chains reported below all come from one sample, sequenced in a study of T cell responses to AZD1222 COVID-19 vaccine. Generated by immunoSEQ multiplex PCR, the TCRdb table keeps only in-frame clones and is missing some. There are about 180,000 clones in the sample; approximately 90% occur only once, and approximately 4.2% lies in the top ten. The sample consisted of peripheral blood, taken 28 days after the second dose of the MenACWY control vaccine. All receptors come from an adult who received the MenACWY meningococcal vaccine as a control.

V usage is TRBV27 and J usage is TRBJ2-7; 9 nucleotides align to TRBD1. The V and J ends lost 6 bases and 4 bases, in that order; junction bases with no gene match: 10. The germline CDR1 and CDR2 sequences are MNHEY and SMNVEV (reference sequence). CDR3 length: 15 amino acids. CDR3 nucleotide sequence: TGTGCCAGCAGATACTACCGACAGGGGGAGTACGAGCAGTACTTC. Translation gives CASRYYRQGEYEQYF.

The chain couples TRBV19 to TRBJ1-5, with 7 bases identical to TRBD1. Per germline, CDR1 LNHDA and CDR2 SQIVND (reference sequence). The CDR3 contains 16 residues. Trimming cost V 2 bases and J 4 bases; bases outside gene matches: 8. The DNA of the CDR3 is TGTGCCAGTAGTATAAGTACACCAGGGGGAAATCAGCCCCAGCATTTT. This sequence encodes CASSISTPGGNQPQHF.

The V call is TRBV4-1, the J call TRBJ2-7, with 7 bases that match TRBD2. V was clipped by 4 bases and J by 0 bases; unmatched bases: 6. CDR3 length: 15 amino acids. Germline-derived CDR1 and CDR2 are MGHRA and YSYEKL. This CDR3 reads CASSRGTTSSYEQYF. The CDR3 DNA follows: TGCGCCAGCAGCCGAGGGACTACCAGCTCCTACGAGCAGTACTTC.

J is TRBJ2-5 and V is TRBV4-1; the D is unclear. Germline V gene sequence: CDR1 MGHRA, CDR2 YSYEKL. Trimming took off 0 bases at V and 1 base at J, with 9 bases between the two ends. The CDR3 loop spans 15 amino acids. As DNA, the CDR3 is TGCGCCAGCAGCCAAGACGAGTGGGGCCAAGAGACCCAGTACTTC. Amino acid sequence: CASSQDEWGQETQYF.

The chain carries TRBV27 and TRBJ2-2, with 10 bases aligning to TRBD2. CDR1 and CDR2 (germline): MNHEY, SMNVEV (reference sequence). The length of the CDR3 is 16 residues. V gave up 1 base and J gave up 6 bases; unmatched junction bases: 5. The CDR3 nucleotides read TGTGCCAGCAGTTTATGGCCAGCGGGAGGGGCCGGGGAGCTGTTTTTT. Amino acid sequence: CASSLWPAGGAGELFF.

This sequence joins TRBV5-1 and TRBJ2-4; D is unclear. The CDR3 extends over 15 amino acids. The V gene lost 1 base and the J gene lost 3 bases, with 11 bases spanning the gap. The germline V gene encodes CDR1 SGHRS and CDR2 YFSETQ. The CDR3 region is CASSLSSMDKNIQYF. The CDR3 DNA reads as TGCGCCAGCAGCTTGAGTAGCATGGACAAAAACATTCAGTACTTC.

In DNA, the CDR3 is TGCGCCAGCAGCGCGGGACAGGCCTATGGCTACACCTTC. Protein: CASSAGQAYGYTF. The V call is TRBV5-1, the J call TRBJ1-2, with 8 bases lining up with TRBD1. The V gene's germline CDR1 is SGHRS and CDR2 YFSETQ. V lost 4 bases, J lost 4 bases, and 3 bases stayed unmatched. This CDR3 has 13 amino acids.

The CDR3 nucleotides read TGTGCCAGCCGGCCCCCAAGCTCCTACAATGAGCAGTTCTTC. It codes for CASRPPSSYNEQFF. The chain couples TRBV27 to TRBJ2-1; D remains unclear. The CDR3 length is 14 residues. V lost 8 bases and J lost 0, with 11 bases in between. Germline values: CDR1 MNHEY, CDR2 SMNVEV (reference sequence).

The V gene is TRBV18, the J gene TRBJ1-2, with D possibly matching TRBD1 (5 bases). This CDR3 region has 15 residues. Per germline, CDR1 KGHSH and CDR2 LQKENI. With 2 bases removed from V and 0 bases from J, the gap between germline ends came to 10 bases. The CDR3 DNA reads as TGTGCCAGCTCACCATGGAGGGGATCTAACTATGGCTACACCTTC. Translated: CASSPWRGSNYGYTF.

The chain links TRBV7-2 to TRBJ2-7; 13 bases align to TRBD2. CDR1 is SGHTA, CDR2 FQGNSA, per germline. The V gene end was trimmed by 5 bases and the J gene end by 7 bases; junction bases not matched to a gene: 5. The CDR3 sequence is 14 residues long. The CDR3 spells CASSLGLAGTEQYF. CDR3 coding DNA: TGTGCCAGCAGCCTGGGACTAGCGGGAACGGAGCAGTACTTC.

This clone was found a few times. Other DNA sequences of this sample code for an identical CDR3. The chain uses TRBV6-2 or TRBV6-3 and TRBJ2-3, with unresolved D. CDR1 MNHEY and CDR2 SVGEGT come from the germline V gene. V was pared by 0 bases and J by 6 bases, with 4 bases between. The CDR3 runs to 12 residues. Here the CDR3 DNA reads TGTGCCAGCAGTTACTCGAAGGATACGCAGTATTTT. It codes for CASSYSKDTQYF.

The V gene is TRBV5-1, the J gene TRBJ1-1; D might be TRBD1 (5 bases). Germline V gives CDR1 SGHRS, CDR2 YFSETQ. The CDR3 runs 14 residues. Trimming cost V 6 bases and J 3 bases, with 15 bases left between them. The CDR3 region is CASTFQGRDTEAFF. CDR3 coding DNA: TGCGCCAGCACCTTCCAGGGTAGGGACACTGAAGCTTTCTTT. Combining the CDR3 with reference TRBV5-1 and TRBJ1-1 gives the whole variable domain KAGVTQTPRYLIKTRGQQVTLSCSPISGHRSVSWYQQTPGQGLQFLFEYFSETQRNKGNFPGRFSGRQFSNSRSEMNVSTLELGDSALYLCASTFQGRDTEAFFGQGTRLTVV.

The chain links TRBV19 to TRBJ1-3; D unresolved. The germline gives CDR1 LNHDA, CDR2 SQIVND (reference sequence). The CDR3 covers 14 residues. Trimming removed 3 bases at V and 0 bases at J, with 6 bases between. The DNA of the CDR3 is TGTGCCAGTAGTATGACGGGCTCTGGAAACACCATATATTTT. Its protein is CASSMTGSGNTIYF.